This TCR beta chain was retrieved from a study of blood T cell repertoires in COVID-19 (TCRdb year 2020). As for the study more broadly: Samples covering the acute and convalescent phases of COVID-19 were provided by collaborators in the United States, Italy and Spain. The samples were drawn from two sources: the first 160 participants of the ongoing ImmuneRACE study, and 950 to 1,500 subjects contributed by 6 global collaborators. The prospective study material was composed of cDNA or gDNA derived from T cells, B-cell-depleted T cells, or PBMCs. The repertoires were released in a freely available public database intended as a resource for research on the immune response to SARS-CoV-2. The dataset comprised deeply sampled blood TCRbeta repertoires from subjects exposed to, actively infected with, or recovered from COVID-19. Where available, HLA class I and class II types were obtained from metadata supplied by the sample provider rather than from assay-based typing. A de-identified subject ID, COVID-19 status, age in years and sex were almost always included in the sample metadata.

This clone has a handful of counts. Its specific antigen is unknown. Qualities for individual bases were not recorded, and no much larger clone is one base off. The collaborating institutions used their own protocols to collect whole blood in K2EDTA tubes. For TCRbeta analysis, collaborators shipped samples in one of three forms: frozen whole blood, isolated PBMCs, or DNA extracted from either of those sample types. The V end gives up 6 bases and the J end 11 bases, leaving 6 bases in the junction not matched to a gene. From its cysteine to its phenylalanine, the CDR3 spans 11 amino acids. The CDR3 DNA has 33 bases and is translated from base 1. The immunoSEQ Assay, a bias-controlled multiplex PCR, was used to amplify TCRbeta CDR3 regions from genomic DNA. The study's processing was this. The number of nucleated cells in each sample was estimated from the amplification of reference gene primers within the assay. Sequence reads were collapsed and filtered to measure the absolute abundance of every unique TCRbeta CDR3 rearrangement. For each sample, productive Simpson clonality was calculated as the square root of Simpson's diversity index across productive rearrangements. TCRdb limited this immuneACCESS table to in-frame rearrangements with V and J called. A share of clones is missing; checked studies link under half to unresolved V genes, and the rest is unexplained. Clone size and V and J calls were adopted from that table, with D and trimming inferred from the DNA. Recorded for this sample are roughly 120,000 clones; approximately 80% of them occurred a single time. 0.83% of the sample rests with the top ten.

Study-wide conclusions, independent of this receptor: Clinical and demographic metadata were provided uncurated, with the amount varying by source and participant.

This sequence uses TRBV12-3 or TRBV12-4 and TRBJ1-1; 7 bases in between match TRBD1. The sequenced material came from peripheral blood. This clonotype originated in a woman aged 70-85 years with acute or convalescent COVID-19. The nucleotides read TGTGCCAGCAGCACTGCAGGGGGGGCTTTCTTT. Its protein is CASSTAGGAFF.